A single sample is the source of the 4 T cell receptor beta chains below, sequenced in a study of T cells in Graves' hyperthyroidism and ophthalmopathy. There were TCR beta CDR3 regions amplified from RNA transcripts. Carried out on the TCR CDR3, a first-round RT-PCR used the HTBI primer set. TCRdb re-called the multiplex PCR reads through MiXCR, storing one row per CDR3 protein. The table records about 720,000 distinct CDR3 sequences, less than 20% of them present only once. The sample comprised blood. The origin of the receptors is a man younger than 30 with Graves' hyperthyroidism.

This clonotype was recorded only once. The gene calls are TRBV12-3 or TRBV12-4 and TRBJ1-2; 10 positions agree with TRBD1. There are 13 residues in the CDR3. Germline trimming cut 6 bases from V and 6 bases from J; bases unmatched to any gene: 4. CDR3 residues: CASSGGQGDGYTF. DNA of the CDR3: TGTGCCAGCAGCGGCGGACAGGGGGATGGCTACACCTTC.

This rearrangement joins TRBV28 to TRBJ1-1; perhaps TRBD1 as D (5 bases). The V and J ends lost 5 bases and 1 base respectively, with 8 bases between them. From germline, CDR1 is MDHEN and CDR2 SYDVKM. The CDR3 spans 13 residues. The CDR3 here is CASSHRRNTEAFF. Written as DNA, the CDR3 is TGTGCCAGCAGTCACAGGAGGAACACTGAAGCTTTCTTT.

This clonotype has a count of ten or more. This chain uses TRBV7-2 with TRBJ2-5; D gene ambiguous. The CDR3 consists of 13 residues. V dropped 5 bases and J dropped 5 bases, with 12 bases sitting between them. Germline V gene lookup returns CDR1 SGHTA and CDR2 FQGNSA. The DNA for the CDR3 is TGTGCCAGCAGCACCTATGGTGGGGAGACCCAGTACTTC. This encodes CASSTYGGETQYF.

This clonotype was counted many times. The J gene is TRBJ1-2, the V gene TRBV6-1; TRBD1 aligns across 7 bases. Unmatched junction bases numbered 1, after V lost 5 bases and J lost 4 bases. The CDR3 spans 12 residues. Germline V CDR1 and CDR2: MNHNS, SASEGT. CDR3 region: CASSRTGYGYTF. CDR3 DNA sequence: TGTGCCAGCAGTAGGACAGGCTATGGCTACACCTTC.